The 8 T cell receptor beta chains given below trace back to one sample, sequenced in a study of shared clonotypes between healthy human individuals. Profiled with immunoSEQ multiplex PCR; TCRdb holds only in-frame clones, not every one. The sample holds under 1 million clones, 95% to 97% seen once. The naive CD8 subset, CD45RO-negative cells positively selected for CCR7, excluded terminally differentiated effector memory CD45RA+ cells. Sequences were obtained from naive CD8+ T cells sorted from blood. The receptors originated from a young man in good health.

The gene calls are TRBV19 and TRBJ2-1, with TRBD2 matching 10 bases. V was pared by 4 bases and J by 2 bases, with 5 bases of the junction left unmatched. The CDR3 has 16 amino acids. CDR1 LNHDA and CDR2 SQIVND come from the germline V gene (reference sequence). Written as DNA, the CDR3 is TGTGCCAGTAGTACTAGCGGGAGTGGGGCCTACAATGAGCAGTTCTTC. Translated, it gives CASSTSGSGAYNEQFF.

The J gene is TRBJ2-3, the V gene TRBV2; 9 positions match TRBD1. Germline V gene data show CDR1 as SNHLY and CDR2 as FYNNEI. The CDR3 sequence is 16 residues long. The trim removed 7 bases at V and 2 bases at J, leaving 10 bases unmatched. This CDR3 reads CASNPGQGGPTDTQYF. CDR3 sequence (DNA): TGTGCCAGCAACCCGGGACAGGGAGGTCCCACAGATACGCAGTATTTT.

The V gene is TRBV18, the J gene TRBJ1-4, with D unresolved. In germline, CDR1 is KGHSH, CDR2 LQKENI. Trimming left V 3 bases short and J 8 bases short, with 16 bases between. This CDR3 has 15 amino acids. The CDR3 reads CASSPGGEVWEKLFF. CDR3 DNA: TGTGCCAGCTCACCTGGCGGCGAGGTCTGGGAAAAACTGTTTTTT.

This rearrangement joins TRBV4-2 to TRBJ2-1; 12 positions agree with TRBD2. With 4 bases clipped from V and 0 bases from J, the junction kept 10 bases outside the gene matches. The CDR3 is made up of 19 amino acids. Germline V CDR1 and CDR2: LGHNA, YNFKEQ. The CDR3 DNA is TGTGCCAGCAGCCCTCCGACTAGCGGGAGTGTAAGCTCCTACAATGAGCAGTTCTTC. It codes for CASSPPTSGSVSSYNEQFF.

This clone was seen a single time. The rearrangement links TRBV11-2 to TRBJ2-3; no clear D gene. The V end lost 4 bases, the J end lost 0 bases, and 17 bases lay between the germline ends. This CDR3 spans 17 amino acids. Germline CDR1 reads SGHAT; CDR2 reads FQNNGV. Here the CDR3 DNA reads TGTGCCAGCAGCTCAAGACGATTTAACCCTAGCACAGATACGCAGTATTTT. Residues: CASSSRRFNPSTDTQYF.

The chain couples TRBV11-2 to TRBJ2-7; the D is unclear. This CDR3 region has 17 residues. V lost 1 base to trimming and J lost 2 bases, with 18 bases between them. Looked up from germline, CDR1 is SGHAT and CDR2 is FQNNGV. CDR3 protein: CASSLGAQVPNPYEQYF. In nucleotides, the CDR3 is TGTGCCAGCAGCTTAGGGGCTCAGGTGCCGAACCCCTACGAGCAGTACTTC.

The chain combines TRBV5-1 with TRBJ2-5; no clear D gene. Germline values: CDR1 SGHRS, CDR2 YFSETQ. Trimming removed 4 bases from V and 5 bases from J, with 21 bases in between. The CDR3 runs 16 residues. This CDR3 is CASSLDERGVGETQYF. For the CDR3, the DNA is TGCGCCAGCAGCCTGGATGAGCGCGGCGTGGGGGAGACCCAGTACTTC.

The chain employs TRBV2 and TRBJ1-5; D call uncertain. Between the trimmed V and J ends, which lost 6 bases and 2 bases, there was a span of 8 bases. This CDR3 spans 13 amino acids. The germline V gene has CDR1 SNHLY and CDR2 FYNNEI. The CDR3 reads CASSKVGNQPQHF. The DNA for the CDR3 is TGTGCCAGCAGCAAGGTTGGCAATCAGCCCCAGCATTTT. The whole variable domain, remainder taken from reference TRBV2 and TRBJ1-5, is EPEVTQTPSHQVTQMGQEVILRCVPISNHLYFYWYRQILGQKVEFLVSFYNNEISEKSEIFDDQFSVERPDGSNFTLKIRSTKLEDSAMYFCASSKVGNQPQHFGDGTRLSIL.